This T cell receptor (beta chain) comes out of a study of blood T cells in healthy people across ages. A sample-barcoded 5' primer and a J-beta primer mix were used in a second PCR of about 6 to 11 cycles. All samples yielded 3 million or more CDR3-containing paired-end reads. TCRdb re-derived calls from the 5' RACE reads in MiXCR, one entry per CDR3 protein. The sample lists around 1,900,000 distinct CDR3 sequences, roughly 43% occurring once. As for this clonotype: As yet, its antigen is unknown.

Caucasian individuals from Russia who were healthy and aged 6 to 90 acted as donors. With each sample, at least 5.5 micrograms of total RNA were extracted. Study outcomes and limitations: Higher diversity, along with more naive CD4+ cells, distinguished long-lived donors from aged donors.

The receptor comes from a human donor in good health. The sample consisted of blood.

The CDR3 sequence: CASSQGLVGTQYF. DNA for the CDR3: TGTGCCAGCAGCCAGGGCCTTGTAGGGACCCAGTACTTC. The V call is TRBV4-2, the J call TRBJ2-5; D is unresolved. CDR1 is LGHNA and CDR2 is YNFKEQ in the germline V gene. The V end lost 3 bases, the J end lost 7 bases, and 12 bases lay between the germline ends. The CDR3 has 13 amino acids.